Each of the 21 T cell receptor beta chains below was sequenced from the same sample in a study of blood T cell repertoires in COVID-19. The data were produced by immunoSEQ multiplex PCR, yet TCRdb's version contains in-frame clones alone and is incomplete. The table includes 250,000 to 350,000 clones, around 87% detected once. The source material was peripheral blood. The receptors come from a woman aged 45-65 years who had recovered from COVID-19.

The genes are TRBV6-1 and TRBJ1-5, with TRBD1 matching 8 bases. CDR1 and CDR2 from the germline V gene are MNHNS and SASEGT. The CDR3 extends over 16 amino acids. Trimming cost V 3 bases and J 6 bases; bases outside gene matches: 10. This CDR3 is CASSDPGQGGGQPQHF. The CDR3 nucleotides are TGTGCCAGCAGTGACCCCGGACAGGGAGGCGGTCAGCCCCAGCATTTT.

The chain carries TRBV29-1 and TRBJ1-2, with D possibly matching TRBD1 (5 bases). Germline CDR1 and CDR2: SQVTM and ANQGSEA. Trimming left V 6 bases short and J 8 bases short, with 28 bases between. CDR3 size: 16 residues. CDR3 DNA: TGCAGCGTAACTGCCCGGGCGACTCAGGGAGGTAGGGGCTACACCTTC. Translating gives CSVTARATQGGRGYTF.

The V call is TRBV7-2, the J call TRBJ2-3, with 10 positions matching TRBD2. The CDR3 runs 15 residues. The germline gives CDR1 SGHTA, CDR2 FQGNSA. Trimming removed 6 bases from V and 7 bases from J; junction bases left unmatched: 10. The CDR3 DNA sequence: TGTGCCAGCAGATCTAGCGGGGGTATAGTCAATACGCAGTATTTT. Protein: CASRSSGGIVNTQYF.

V and J are TRBV11-2 and TRBJ1-1, with 8 bases lining up with TRBD1. V gave up 5 bases and J gave up 2 bases; unmatched junction bases: 4. CDR3 length equals 14 residues. Germline loops: CDR1 SGHAT, CDR2 FQNNGV. CDR3 residues: CASSVTGVNTEAFF. CDR3 bases: TGTGCCAGCAGCGTGACAGGGGTTAACACTGAAGCTTTCTTT.

The chain employs TRBV27 and TRBJ2-1; 8 bases match TRBD2. Trimming cost V 3 bases and J 6 bases; bases outside gene matches: 7. The germline V gene encodes CDR1 MNHEY and CDR2 SMNVEV (reference sequence). The CDR3 runs to 15 residues. The CDR3: CASSFHREGGNEQFF. The DNA for the CDR3 is TGTGCCAGCAGTTTCCACCGGGAGGGCGGCAATGAGCAGTTCTTC.

The rearrangement joins TRBV2 to TRBJ1-6, with 7 nucleotides matching TRBD1. The CDR3 has 14 amino acids. Losses at the gene ends were 6 bases for V and 7 bases for J; bases not matched to a gene: 6. Germline V gene sequence: CDR1 SNHLY, CDR2 FYNNEI. The CDR3 region has the DNA TGTGCCAGCAGGGGACAGCTACGAAATTCACCCCTCCACTTT. Protein: CASRGQLRNSPLHF. Variable domain in full (rest from reference TRBV2 and TRBJ1-6): EPEVTQTPSHQVTQMGQEVILRCVPISNHLYFYWYRQILGQKVEFLVSFYNNEISEKSEIFDDQFSVERPDGSNFTLKIRSTKLEDSAMYFCASRGQLRNSPLHFGNGTRLTVT.

This chain joins TRBV27 and TRBJ1-2; 7 bases fit TRBD1. The V gene end was trimmed by 2 bases and the J gene end by 8 bases; junction bases not matched to a gene: 11. Germline CDR1 and CDR2: MNHEY and SMNVEV (reference sequence). The CDR3 contains 15 residues. CDR3 amino acids: CASSLRAGDSAGYTF. CDR3 in DNA: TGTGCCAGCAGTTTACGAGCCGGGGACAGCGCGGGCTACACCTTC.

The count of this clone is one. The genes are TRBV2 and TRBJ1-5; D unresolved. V was shortened by 6 bases and J by 0 bases, with 12 bases between the two germline ends. The CDR3 has 15 amino acids. From germline, CDR1 is SNHLY and CDR2 FYNNEI. The DNA for the CDR3 is TGTGCCAGCAGCGACTTGACGGATAGCAATCAGCCCCAGCATTTT. Its protein is CASSDLTDSNQPQHF.

The rearrangement links TRBV12-5 to TRBJ1-2; the D gene is possibly TRBD1 (6 bases). The V and J ends lost 4 bases and 8 bases respectively, with 14 bases between them. Germline CDR1 LGHNT, CDR2 FRNRAP. There are 13 residues in the CDR3. The CDR3 reads CASGWVQGSGYTF. The CDR3 DNA sequence: TGTGCTAGTGGTTGGGTACAGGGATCGGGCTACACCTTC.

The chain couples TRBV5-6 to TRBJ1-6; D unresolved. Germline values: CDR1 SGHDT, CDR2 YYEEEE. The CDR3 is 16 amino acids. The ends were cut back, 0 bases at V and 15 bases at J, with 22 bases in the middle. The CDR3 region is CASSLVRRIRPSDLHF. The CDR3 nucleotides are TGTGCCAGCAGCTTGGTGAGGCGAATACGCCCCTCTGACCTCCACTTT.

The table lists this clone with a count of one. The chain joins TRBV19 to TRBJ2-7; TRBD2 matches 7 bases. Germline trimming cut 2 bases from V and 5 bases from J; bases unmatched to any gene: 3. The CDR3 contains 13 residues. Looked up from germline, CDR1 is LNHDA and CDR2 is SQIVND (reference sequence). The CDR3: CASSILGGNEQYF. CDR3 nucleotides: TGTGCCAGTAGTATACTGGGGGGGAACGAGCAGTACTTC. Full variable domain (remainder filled in from reference TRBV19 and TRBJ2-7): DGGITQSPKYLFRKEGQNVTLSCEQNLNHDAMYWYRQDPGQGLRLIYYSQIVNDFQKGDIAEGYSVSREKKESFPLTVTSAQKNPTAFYLCASSILGGNEQYFGPGTRLTVT.

This chain uses TRBV30 with TRBJ1-1; the match to TRBD1 covers 10 bases. The CDR3 is made up of 14 amino acids. V was pared by 4 bases and J by 1 base, with 3 bases of the junction left unmatched. CDR1 is GTSNPN, CDR2 SVGIG, per germline (reference sequence). The CDR3 bases are TGTGCCTGGAAGACAGGGGGCTGGAACACTGAAGCTTTCTTT. Residues: CAWKTGGWNTEAFF.

The V and J genes are TRBV11-2 and TRBJ1-1; 7 bases map to TRBD1. V lost 1 base and J lost 4; bases outside the gene matches: 0. The CDR3 is 13 residues long. Germline V gene lookup returns CDR1 SGHAT and CDR2 FQNNGV. The chain's CDR3 is CASSLAGGTEAFF. CDR3 nucleotide sequence: TGTGCCAGCAGCTTAGCAGGGGGCACTGAAGCTTTCTTT.

The chain joins TRBV6-5 to TRBJ1-1, with 8 bases identical to TRBD1. V shed 5 bases, J shed 7 bases, and the junction held 6 bases outside the gene matches. The CDR3 totals 13 residues. Germline loops: CDR1 MNHEY, CDR2 SVGAGI. CDR3: CASSNRGYVEAFF. In nucleotides, the CDR3 is TGTGCCAGCAGTAACAGGGGGTATGTTGAAGCTTTCTTT.

The chain is built from TRBV18 and TRBJ2-7; D may be TRBD1 (6 bases). Germline-derived CDR1 and CDR2 are KGHSH and LQKENI. The CDR3 runs to 13 residues. V lost 4 bases and J lost 4, with 11 bases in between. CDR3: CASSLQGSYEQYF. The CDR3 bases are TGTGCCAGCTCACTCCAGGGGTCTTACGAGCAGTACTTC.

The chain links TRBV28 to TRBJ2-1; TRBD2 matches at 7 bases. With V trimmed by 6 bases and J by 4 bases, 12 bases remained unmatched. The germline CDR1 and CDR2 sequences are MDHEN and SYDVKM. This CDR3 is 16 amino acids long. CDR3 nucleotide sequence: TGTGCCAGCAGCCCGAGGGGCGGGAGAATTTACAATGAGCAGTTCTTC. It specifies CASSPRGGRIYNEQFF.

The V call is TRBV4-3, the J call TRBJ2-1; a possible D gene is TRBD2 (6 bases). The V and J ends lost 1 base and 9 bases respectively, with 13 bases between them. Per germline, CDR1 LGHNA and CDR2 YSLEER. The CDR3 runs to 14 residues. Written as DNA, the CDR3 is TGCGCCAGCAGCCAAGGACTAGTCGGCTTTGAGCAGTTCTTC. Encoded protein: CASSQGLVGFEQFF.

CDR3 region: CASSLGLAGVQETQYF. The CDR3 coding sequence is TGTGCCAGCAGCTTGGGACTAGCGGGAGTCCAAGAGACCCAGTACTTC. V and J are TRBV5-4 and TRBJ2-5; TRBD2 matches 12 bases. V lost 0 bases, J lost 1 base, and 1 base stayed unmatched. Germline CDR1 is SGHNT and CDR2 is YYREEE (reference sequence). This CDR3 is 16 amino acids long.

This rearrangement joins TRBV15 to TRBJ2-7, with 9 bases matching TRBD1. This CDR3 contains 15 residues. Germline trimming cut 3 bases from V and 0 bases from J; bases unmatched to any gene: 3. Germline lookup yields CDR1 LNHNV and CDR2 YYDKDF (reference sequence). CDR3 residues: CATSRDRGGSYEQYF. CDR3 nucleotides: TGTGCCACCAGCAGGGACAGGGGTGGCTCCTACGAGCAGTACTTC.

This clone was recorded only once. The rearrangement uses TRBV11-3 and TRBJ1-1; a weak D match, TRBD1 (5 bases). V lost 5 bases and J 0 bases, leaving 10 bases between the germline ends. This CDR3 contains 14 residues. The germline V gene has CDR1 SGHNT and CDR2 YENEEA. The CDR3: CASSLTALNTEAFF. The CDR3 bases are TGTGCCAGCAGCCTGACAGCTCTGAACACTGAAGCTTTCTTT.

V is TRBV7-6 and J is TRBJ1-4; 8 bases are a match to TRBD1. The length of the CDR3 is 16 residues. After removal of 0 bases from V and 4 bases from J, the junction contained 4 bases not matched to a gene. Germline V gene sequence: CDR1 SGHVS, CDR2 FNYEAQ. The CDR3 nucleotides are TGTGCCAGCAGCTTAGCAAGGGACAGGTTTAATGAAAAACTGTTTTTT. Translating it yields CASSLARDRFNEKLFF.